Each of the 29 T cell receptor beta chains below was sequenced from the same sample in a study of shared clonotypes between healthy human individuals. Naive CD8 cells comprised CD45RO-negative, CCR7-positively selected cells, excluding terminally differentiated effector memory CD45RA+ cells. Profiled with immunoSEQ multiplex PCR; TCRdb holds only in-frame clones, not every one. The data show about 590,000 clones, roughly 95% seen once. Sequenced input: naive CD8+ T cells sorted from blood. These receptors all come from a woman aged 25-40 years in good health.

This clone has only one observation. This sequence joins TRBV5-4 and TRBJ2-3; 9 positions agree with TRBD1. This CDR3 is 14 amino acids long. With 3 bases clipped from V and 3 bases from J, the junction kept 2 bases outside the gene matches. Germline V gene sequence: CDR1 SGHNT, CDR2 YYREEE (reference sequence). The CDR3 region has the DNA TGTGCCAGCAGCTACGGACAGGGGACAGATACGCAGTATTTT. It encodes CASSYGQGTDTQYF.

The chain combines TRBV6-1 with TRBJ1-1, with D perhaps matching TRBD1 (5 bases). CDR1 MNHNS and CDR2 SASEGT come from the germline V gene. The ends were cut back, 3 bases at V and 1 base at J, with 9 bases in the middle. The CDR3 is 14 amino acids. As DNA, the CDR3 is TGTGCCAGCAGTGATTTTACAGGGAACACTGAAGCTTTCTTT. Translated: CASSDFTGNTEAFF.

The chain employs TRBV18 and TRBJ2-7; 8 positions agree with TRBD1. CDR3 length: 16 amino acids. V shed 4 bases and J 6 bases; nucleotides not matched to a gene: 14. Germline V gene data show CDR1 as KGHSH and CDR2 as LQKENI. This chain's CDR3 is CASSRYRDRPSFEQYF. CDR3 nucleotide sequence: TGTGCCAGCTCACGGTATCGGGACAGGCCGTCGTTCGAGCAGTACTTC.

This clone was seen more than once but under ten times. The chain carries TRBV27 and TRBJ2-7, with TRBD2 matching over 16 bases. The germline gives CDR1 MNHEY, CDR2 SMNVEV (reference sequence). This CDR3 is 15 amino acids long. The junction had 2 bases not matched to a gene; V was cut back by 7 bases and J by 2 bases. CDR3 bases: TGTGCCAGCAAGGGACTAGCGGGAGGGCCCTACGAGCAGTACTTC. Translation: CASKGLAGGPYEQYF.

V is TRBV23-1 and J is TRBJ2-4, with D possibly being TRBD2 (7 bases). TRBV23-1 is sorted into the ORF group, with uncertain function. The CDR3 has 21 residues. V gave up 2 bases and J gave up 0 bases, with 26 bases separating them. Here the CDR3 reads CASSQEGHYVGGPQAKNIQYF. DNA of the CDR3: TGCGCCAGCAGTCAAGAAGGACACTACGTCGGGGGGCCCCAAGCCAAAAACATTCAGTACTTC.

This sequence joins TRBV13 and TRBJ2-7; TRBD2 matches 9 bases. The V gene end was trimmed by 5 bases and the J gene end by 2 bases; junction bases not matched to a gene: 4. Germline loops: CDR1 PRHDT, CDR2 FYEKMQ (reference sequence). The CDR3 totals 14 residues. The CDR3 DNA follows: TGTGCCAGCAGCCCCTTAGCGGGGGCCTACGAGCAGTACTTC. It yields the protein CASSPLAGAYEQYF.

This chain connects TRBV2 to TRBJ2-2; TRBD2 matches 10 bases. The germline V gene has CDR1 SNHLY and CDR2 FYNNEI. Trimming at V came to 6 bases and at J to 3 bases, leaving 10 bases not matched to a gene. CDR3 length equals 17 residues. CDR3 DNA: TGTGCCAGCAGAGAACCGGGACTAGCGAGAGACACCGGGGAGCTGTTTTTT. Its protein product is CASREPGLARDTGELFF.

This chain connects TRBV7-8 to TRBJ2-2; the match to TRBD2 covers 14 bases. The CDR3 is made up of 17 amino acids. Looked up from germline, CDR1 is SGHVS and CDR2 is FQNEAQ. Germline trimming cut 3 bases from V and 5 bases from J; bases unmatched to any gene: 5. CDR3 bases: TGTGCCAGCAGCTTCAGACTAGCGGGAGGGGCTACCGGGGAGCTGTTTTTT. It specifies CASSFRLAGGATGELFF.

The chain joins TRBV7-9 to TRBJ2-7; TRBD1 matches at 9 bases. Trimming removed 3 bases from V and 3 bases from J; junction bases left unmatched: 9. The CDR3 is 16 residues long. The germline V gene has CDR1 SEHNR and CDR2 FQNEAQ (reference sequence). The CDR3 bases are TGTGCCAGCAGCTTCCTACCGACAGGGGGAAACTACGAGCAGTACTTC. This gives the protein CASSFLPTGGNYEQYF.

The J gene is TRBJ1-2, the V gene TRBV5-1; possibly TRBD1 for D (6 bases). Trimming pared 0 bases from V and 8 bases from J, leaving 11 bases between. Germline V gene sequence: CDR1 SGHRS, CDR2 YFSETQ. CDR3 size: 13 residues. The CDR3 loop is CASSLALDRGYTF. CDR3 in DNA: TGCGCCAGCAGCTTGGCATTGGACAGAGGCTACACCTTC.

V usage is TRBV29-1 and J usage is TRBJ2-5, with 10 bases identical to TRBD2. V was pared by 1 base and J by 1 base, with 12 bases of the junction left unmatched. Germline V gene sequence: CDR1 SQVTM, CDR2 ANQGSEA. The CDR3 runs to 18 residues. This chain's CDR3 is CSVEGASGRAWAQETQYF. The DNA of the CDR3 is TGCAGCGTTGAAGGGGCCAGCGGGAGGGCCTGGGCCCAAGAGACCCAGTACTTC.

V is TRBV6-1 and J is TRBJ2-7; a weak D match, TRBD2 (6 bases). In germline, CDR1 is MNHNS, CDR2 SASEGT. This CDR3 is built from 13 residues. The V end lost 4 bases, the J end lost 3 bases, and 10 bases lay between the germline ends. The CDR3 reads CASSVTGSYEQYF. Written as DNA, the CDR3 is TGTGCCAGCAGTGTTACCGGGAGCTACGAGCAGTACTTC.

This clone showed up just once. The CDR3 region is CASSLARLAGGEEQFF. As DNA, the CDR3 is TGTGCCAGCAGCTTAGCGCGTCTAGCGGGAGGTGAAGAGCAGTTCTTC. V is TRBV7-9 and J is TRBJ2-1, with 11 nucleotides matching TRBD2. The CDR3 loop spans 16 amino acids. The J segment lost 10 bases and the V segment lost 0 bases, leaving 8 bases of the junction unmatched. The germline V gene encodes CDR1 SEHNR and CDR2 FQNEAQ (reference sequence).

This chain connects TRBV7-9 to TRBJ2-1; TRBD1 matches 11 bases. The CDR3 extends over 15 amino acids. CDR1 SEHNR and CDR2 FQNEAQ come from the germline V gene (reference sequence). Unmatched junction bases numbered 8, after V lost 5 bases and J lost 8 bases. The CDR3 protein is CASSLWGQGVHEQFF. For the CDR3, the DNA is TGTGCCAGCAGCCTGTGGGGACAGGGGGTCCATGAGCAGTTCTTC.

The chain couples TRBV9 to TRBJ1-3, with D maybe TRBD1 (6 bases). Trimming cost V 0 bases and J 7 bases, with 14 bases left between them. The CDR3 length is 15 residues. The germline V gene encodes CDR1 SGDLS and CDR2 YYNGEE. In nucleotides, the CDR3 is TGTGCCAGCAGCGTAGCTAAGTCAGGGGACAACACCATATATTTT. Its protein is CASSVAKSGDNTIYF.

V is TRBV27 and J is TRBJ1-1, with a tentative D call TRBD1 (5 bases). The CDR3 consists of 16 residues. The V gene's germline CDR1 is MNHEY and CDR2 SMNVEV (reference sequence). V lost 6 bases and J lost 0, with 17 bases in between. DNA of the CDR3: TGTGCCAGCAGCCGCGCCGGGGCCCCCGTGAACACTGAAGCTTTCTTT. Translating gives CASSRAGAPVNTEAFF.

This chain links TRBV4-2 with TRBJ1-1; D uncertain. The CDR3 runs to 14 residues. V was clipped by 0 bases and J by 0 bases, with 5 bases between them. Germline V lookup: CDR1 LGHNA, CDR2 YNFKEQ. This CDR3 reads CASSQDRMNTEAFF. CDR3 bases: TGTGCCAGCAGCCAAGACAGGATGAACACTGAAGCTTTCTTT.

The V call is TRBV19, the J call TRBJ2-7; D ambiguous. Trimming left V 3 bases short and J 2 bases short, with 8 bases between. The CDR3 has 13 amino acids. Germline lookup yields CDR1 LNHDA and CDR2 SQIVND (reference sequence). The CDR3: CASSMAITYEQYF. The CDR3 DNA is TGTGCCAGTAGTATGGCGATAACCTACGAGCAGTACTTC.

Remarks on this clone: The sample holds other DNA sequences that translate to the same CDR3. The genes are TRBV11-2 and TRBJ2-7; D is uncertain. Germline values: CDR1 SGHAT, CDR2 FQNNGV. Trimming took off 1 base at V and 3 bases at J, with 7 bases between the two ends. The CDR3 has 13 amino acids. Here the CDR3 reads CASSLGQNYEQYF. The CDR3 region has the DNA TGTGCCAGCAGCTTAGGGCAGAACTACGAGCAGTACTTC. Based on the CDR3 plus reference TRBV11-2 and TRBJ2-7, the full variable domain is EAGVAQSPRYKIIEKRQSVAFWCNPISGHATLYWYQQILGQGPKLLIQFQNNGVVDDSQLPKDRFSAERLKGVDSTLKIQPAKLEDSAVYLCASSLGQNYEQYFGPGTRLTVT.

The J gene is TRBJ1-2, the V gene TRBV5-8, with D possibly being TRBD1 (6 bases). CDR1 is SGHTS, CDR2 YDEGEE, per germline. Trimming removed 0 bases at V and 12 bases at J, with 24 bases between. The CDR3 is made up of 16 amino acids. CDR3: CASSLAVRGGRREHTF. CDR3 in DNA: TGTGCCAGCAGCTTGGCCGTGAGAGGGGGGCGCCGAGAGCACACCTTC.

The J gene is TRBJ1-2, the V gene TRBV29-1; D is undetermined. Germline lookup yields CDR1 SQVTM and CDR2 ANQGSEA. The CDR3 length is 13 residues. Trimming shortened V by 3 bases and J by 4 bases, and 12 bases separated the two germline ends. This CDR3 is CSVEGHSGYGYTF. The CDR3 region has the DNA TGCAGCGTTGAGGGCCACTCTGGCTATGGCTACACCTTC.

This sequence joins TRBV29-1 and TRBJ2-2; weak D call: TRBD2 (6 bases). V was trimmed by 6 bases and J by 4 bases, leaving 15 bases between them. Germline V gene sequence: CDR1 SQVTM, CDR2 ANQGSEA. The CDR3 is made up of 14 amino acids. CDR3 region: CSVQLGTPTGELFF. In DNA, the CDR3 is TGCAGCGTCCAACTCGGGACTCCCACCGGGGAGCTGTTTTTT.

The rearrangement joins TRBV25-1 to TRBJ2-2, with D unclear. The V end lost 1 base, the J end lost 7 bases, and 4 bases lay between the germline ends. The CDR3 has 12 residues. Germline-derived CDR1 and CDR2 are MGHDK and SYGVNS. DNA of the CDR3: TGTGCCAGCAGTGAATCCGGCGGGGAGCTGTTTTTT. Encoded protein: CASSESGGELFF.

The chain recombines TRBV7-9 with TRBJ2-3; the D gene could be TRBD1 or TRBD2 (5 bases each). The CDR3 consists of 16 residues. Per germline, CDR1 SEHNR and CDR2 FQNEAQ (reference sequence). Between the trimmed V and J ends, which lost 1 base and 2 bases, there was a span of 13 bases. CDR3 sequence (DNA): TGTGCCAGCAGCTTAGATCCTGGGGACCTCACAGATACGCAGTATTTT. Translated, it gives CASSLDPGDLTDTQYF.

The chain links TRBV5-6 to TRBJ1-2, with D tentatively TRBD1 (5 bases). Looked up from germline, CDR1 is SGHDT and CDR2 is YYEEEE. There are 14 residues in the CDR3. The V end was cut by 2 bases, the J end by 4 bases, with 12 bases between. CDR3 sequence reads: CASSFGTALYGYTF. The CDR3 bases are TGTGCCAGCAGCTTCGGGACGGCCCTCTATGGCTACACCTTC.

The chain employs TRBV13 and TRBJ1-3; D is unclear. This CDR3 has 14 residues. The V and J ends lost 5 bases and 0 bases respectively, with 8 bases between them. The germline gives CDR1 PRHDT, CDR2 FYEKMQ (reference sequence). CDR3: CASSALDSGNTIYF. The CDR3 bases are TGTGCCAGCAGCGCCCTCGACTCTGGAAACACCATATATTTT.

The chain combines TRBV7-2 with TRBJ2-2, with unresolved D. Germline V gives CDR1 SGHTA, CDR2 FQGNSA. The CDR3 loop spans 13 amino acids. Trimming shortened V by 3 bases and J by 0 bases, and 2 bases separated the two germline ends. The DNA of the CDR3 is TGTGCCAGCAGCTTTTCGAACACCGGGGAGCTGTTTTTT. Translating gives CASSFSNTGELFF.

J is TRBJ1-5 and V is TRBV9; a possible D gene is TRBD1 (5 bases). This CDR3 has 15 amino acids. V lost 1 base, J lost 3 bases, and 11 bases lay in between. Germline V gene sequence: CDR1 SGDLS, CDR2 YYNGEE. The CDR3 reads CASSVSSGANQPQHF. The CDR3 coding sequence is TGTGCCAGCAGCGTAAGTTCCGGGGCCAATCAGCCCCAGCATTTT.

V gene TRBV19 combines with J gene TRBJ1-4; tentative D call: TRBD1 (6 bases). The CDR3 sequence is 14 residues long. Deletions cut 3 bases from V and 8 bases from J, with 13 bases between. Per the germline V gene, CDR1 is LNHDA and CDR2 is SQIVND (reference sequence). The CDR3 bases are TGTGCCAGTAGTATTGCCCCAGGGGCAGAAAAACTGTTTTTT. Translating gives CASSIAPGAEKLFF.